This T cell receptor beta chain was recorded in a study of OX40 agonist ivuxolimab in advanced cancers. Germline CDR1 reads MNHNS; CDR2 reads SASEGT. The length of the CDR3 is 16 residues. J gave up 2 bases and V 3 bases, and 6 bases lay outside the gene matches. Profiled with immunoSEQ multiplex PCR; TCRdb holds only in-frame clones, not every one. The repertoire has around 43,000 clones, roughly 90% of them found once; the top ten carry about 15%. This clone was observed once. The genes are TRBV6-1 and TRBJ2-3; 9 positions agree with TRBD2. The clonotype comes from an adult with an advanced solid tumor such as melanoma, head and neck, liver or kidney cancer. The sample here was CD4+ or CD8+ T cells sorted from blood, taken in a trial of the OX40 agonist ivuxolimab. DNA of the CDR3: TGTGCCAGCAGTGAGGGTAGCGGGGGTCCCACAGATACGCAGTATTTT. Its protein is CASSEGSGGPTDTQYF.